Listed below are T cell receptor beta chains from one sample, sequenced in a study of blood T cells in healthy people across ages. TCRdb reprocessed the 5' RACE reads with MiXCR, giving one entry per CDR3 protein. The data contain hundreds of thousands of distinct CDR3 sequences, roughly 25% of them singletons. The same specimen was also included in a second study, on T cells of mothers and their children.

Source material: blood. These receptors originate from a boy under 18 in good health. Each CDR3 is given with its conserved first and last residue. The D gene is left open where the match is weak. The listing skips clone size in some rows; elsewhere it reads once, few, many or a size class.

CASSSRGIVNIQYF	TGTGCCAGCAGCTCGAGAGGGATCGTGAACATTCAGTACTTC	NA	TRBV7-2	TRBJ2-4	NA
CASSLFPAEETQYF	TGTGCCAGCAGCTTATTTCCAGCGGAAGAGACCCAGTACTTC	NA	TRBV7-3	TRBJ2-5	NA
CASSSDRGRRSPLHF	TGTGCCAGCAGCTCCGACAGGGGGCGAAGGTCACCCCTCCACTTT	TRBD1	TRBV7-9	TRBJ1-6	few
CASSKRDRATQDGKAGELSF	TGTGCCAGCAGCAAGCGGGACAGGGCCACCCAGGACGGGAAGGCCGGGGAGCTGTCTTTT	TRBD1	TRBV5-8	TRBJ2-2	few
CASSVGIGGQGGQETQYF	TGTGCCAGCAGCGTAGGAATAGGAGGACAGGGAGGGCAAGAGACCCAGTACTTC	NA	TRBV9	TRBJ2-5	NA
CASRYITGDTEAFF	TGTGCCAGCAGATACATAACAGGGGACACTGAAGCTTTCTTT	TRBD1	TRBV6-1	TRBJ1-1	NA
CATSRDRDRALHEQYF	TGTGCCACCAGCAGAGATCGAGACAGGGCTCTTCACGAGCAGTACTTC	TRBD1	TRBV15	TRBJ2-7	few
CSARPLRGGTNEKLFF	TGCAGTGCTAGACCTCTTCGGGGGGGGACTAATGAAAAACTGTTTTTT	NA	TRBV20-1	TRBJ1-4	NA
CASSLVGTRGTDTQYF	TGTGCCAGCAGCTTAGTCGGGACTAGGGGCACAGATACGCAGTATTTT	TRBD2	TRBV7-8	TRBJ2-3	once
CASSQVLPGLLSGAFF	TGCGCCAGCAGCCAAGTTCTACCCGGACTCCTTTCGGGAGCTTTCTTT	NA	TRBV4-1	TRBJ1-1	NA
CASSQESGRETQYF	TGCGCCAGCAGCCAAGAGAGCGGGCGAGAGACCCAGTACTTC	NA	TRBV4-1	TRBJ2-5	few
CASSLDSGANTEAFF	TGTGCCAGCAGCTTAGACTCAGGGGCGAACACTGAAGCTTTCTTT	NA	TRBV11-2	TRBJ1-1	NA
CASSSKPRIGGHEKLFF	TGTGCCAGCAGCTCAAAACCTCGGATAGGGGGCCATGAAAAACTGTTTTTT	TRBD1	TRBV7-3	TRBJ1-4	few
CASSHYGNQPQHF	TGCGCCAGCAGCCATTACGGCAATCAGCCCCAGCATTTT	NA	TRBV4-1	TRBJ1-5	NA
CASSQADRTYQPQHF	TGTGCCAGCAGCCAAGCGGACAGAACTTATCAGCCCCAGCATTTT	NA	TRBV3-1	TRBJ1-5	NA
CSAARQEAYGYTF	TGCAGCGCTGCACGACAGGAGGCCTATGGCTACACCTTC	NA	TRBV29-1	TRBJ1-2	few
CASREGGFTDTQYF	TGTGCCAGCAGGGAGGGGGGCTTTACAGATACGCAGTATTTT	NA	TRBV6-1	TRBJ2-3	NA
CASSFGTEDYTF	TGTGCCAGCAGCTTCGGGACAGAAGATTACACCTTC	TRBD1	TRBV7-9	TRBJ1-2	NA
CASRLSTERGQYF	TGCGCCAGCAGACTCTCCACGGAAAGGGGGCAGTATTTT	NA	TRBV5-1	TRBJ2-3	NA
CASSAPQGQGKETQYF	TGTGCCAGCAGTGCCCCCCAGGGACAGGGGAAGGAGACCCAGTACTTC	TRBD1	TRBV25-1	TRBJ2-5	NA
CASSSRRGPLQGTQYF	TGTGCCAGCAGCTCCCGCAGGGGGCCCCTACAAGGGACCCAGTACTTC	TRBD1	TRBV5-4	TRBJ2-5	few
CASSSEQGGGEAFF	TGTGCCAGCAGCTCGGAACAGGGTGGAGGTGAAGCTTTCTTT	NA	TRBV7-9	TRBJ1-1	NA
CSARTDIPLYNEQFF	TGCAGTGCTAGAACAGATATCCCCCTTTACAATGAGCAGTTCTTC	NA	TRBV20-1	TRBJ2-1	few
CASSEGQGVNYGYTF	TGTGCCAGCAGTGAAGGACAGGGGGTTAACTATGGCTACACCTTC	TRBD1	TRBV6-1	TRBJ1-2	few
CASRARGGQETQYF	TGTGCCAGCAGGGCGCGGGGGGGCCAAGAGACCCAGTACTTC	TRBD2	TRBV12-3/TRBV12-4	TRBJ2-5	few
CASSLQRLIGNEQFF	TGTGCCAGCAGCTTGCAGCGTCTAATAGGCAATGAGCAGTTCTTC	NA	TRBV11-2	TRBJ2-1	few
CASSFEQFFGYTF	TGTGCCAGCAGTTTTGAGCAGTTTTTTGGCTACACCTTC	NA	TRBV12-3/TRBV12-4	TRBJ1-2	NA
CASRGALTQYF	TGTGCCAGCAGAGGGGCCCTGACCCAGTACTTC	NA	TRBV28	TRBJ2-5	NA
CAWSGQAQETQYF	TGTGCCTGGAGCGGACAGGCCCAAGAGACCCAGTACTTC	TRBD1	TRBV30	TRBJ2-5	few
CASSQGTSAVNEQFF	TGTGCCAGCTCACAAGGGACTAGCGCTGTTAATGAGCAGTTCTTC	TRBD2	TRBV18	TRBJ2-1	few
CASSEGDRAEGETQYF	TGTGCCAGCAGTGAAGGAGACAGGGCGGAGGGGGAGACCCAGTACTTC	NA	TRBV25-1	TRBJ2-5	few
CASGQGGDNEQFF	TGCGCCAGCGGCCAAGGTGGGGACAATGAGCAGTTCTTC	NA	TRBV4-1	TRBJ2-1	NA
CASSQEGGRGTETQYF	TGCGCCAGCAGCCAAGAAGGCGGAAGAGGGACAGAGACCCAGTACTTC	NA	TRBV4-3	TRBJ2-5	few
CASSQAPAGSIKAKNIQYF	TGTGCCAGCAGCCAAGCCCCCGCCGGATCCATAAAGGCCAAAAACATTCAGTACTTC	NA	TRBV3-1	TRBJ2-4	NA
CSVEDGQGAYNEQFF	TGCAGCGTTGAAGATGGTCAGGGGGCCTACAATGAGCAGTTCTTC	TRBD1	TRBV29-1	TRBJ2-1	NA
CASSYPSSLAGTYEQYF	TGTGCCAGCAGTTACCCTTCATCCCTAGCGGGAACCTACGAGCAGTACTTC	TRBD2	TRBV6-5	TRBJ2-7	NA
CASSLFPGQGEQYF	TGTGCCAGCAGTTTATTCCCCGGACAGGGCGAGCAGTACTTC	TRBD1	TRBV28	TRBJ2-7	few
CASSEARQLNQPQHF	TGTGCCAGCAGTGAAGCGCGACAGCTTAATCAGCCCCAGCATTTT	NA	TRBV2	TRBJ1-5	NA
CSARATSSQETQYF	TGCAGTGCTAGAGCTACTAGCTCCCAAGAGACCCAGTACTTC	NA	TRBV20-1	TRBJ2-5	few
CASSLAMGSTEAFF	TGTGCCAGCAGCTTAGCGATGGGGAGCACTGAAGCTTTCTTT	NA	TRBV7-2	TRBJ1-1	NA
CASSHRQGATYGYTF	TGTGCCAGCAGCCACAGACAGGGGGCTACCTATGGCTACACCTTC	TRBD1	TRBV27	TRBJ1-2	NA
CASQKAGVLNEKLFF	TGCGCCAGCCAAAAGGCAGGGGTCCTAAATGAAAAACTGTTTTTT	NA	TRBV4-1	TRBJ1-4	NA
CVSSYGLAGASSYNEQFF	TGTGTCAGCAGTTACGGTCTAGCGGGAGCCTCGTCCTACAATGAGCAGTTCTTC	TRBD2	TRBV6-2/TRBV6-3	TRBJ2-1	NA
CASSLGRTRLPYEQYF	TGTGCCAGCAGCCTGGGCCGGACTAGGCTGCCCTACGAGCAGTACTTC	TRBD2	TRBV6-2/TRBV6-3	TRBJ2-7	NA
CASMKRLGSGPNTGELFF	TGTGCCTCCATGAAGAGGTTAGGGAGCGGTCCGAACACCGGGGAGCTGTTTTTT	NA	TRBV2	TRBJ2-2	few
CASSLEQVGSYEQYF	TGTGCCAGCAGCTTAGAGCAGGTCGGCTCCTACGAGCAGTACTTC	NA	TRBV7-9	TRBJ2-7	NA
CSARVGKTYGYTF	TGCAGTGCTAGAGTAGGGAAGACGTATGGCTACACCTTC	NA	TRBV20-1	TRBJ1-2	NA
CASSLFQSRGPRSAYEQYF	TGTGCCAGCAGCTTATTTCAGTCACGAGGCCCTCGGAGCGCGTACGAGCAGTACTTC	NA	TRBV7-9	TRBJ2-7	NA
CASSQRGDTQYF	TGCGCCAGCAGCCAAAGGGGAGATACGCAGTATTTT	NA	TRBV4-1	TRBJ2-3	few
CATSRDHPRNTIYF	TGTGCCACCAGCAGAGACCATCCACGAAACACCATATATTTT	NA	TRBV15	TRBJ1-3	few
CASSLAPRTEAFF	TGTGCCAGCAGCTTGGCGCCCCGAACTGAAGCTTTCTTT	NA	TRBV7-9	TRBJ1-1	NA
CASSYFHRGGMKTQYF	TGTGCCAGCAGTTACTTCCACCGCGGGGGGATGAAGACCCAGTACTTC	TRBD2	TRBV6-5	TRBJ2-5	few
CASSLGGVLAKNIQYF	TGTGCCAGCAGTTTAGGAGGCGTGCTAGCCAAAAACATTCAGTACTTC	NA	TRBV12-3/TRBV12-4	TRBJ2-4	NA
CASSLTGTSNEKLFF	TGCGCCAGCAGCTTGACAGGGACGTCTAATGAAAAACTGTTTTTT	NA	TRBV5-1	TRBJ1-4	NA